This entry concerns a single TCR beta chain. In its sample, this clonotype was seen a few times. Its antigen is unknown. The record has no base qualities; no much larger clone is one base away. The treatment or condition label on this specimen signifies: live attenuated yellow fever vaccine strain. Two biological replicates of bulk PBMCs were collected at each blood-draw timepoint. A standard Ficoll-Paque protocol was used to isolate PBMCs from peripheral blood. TriZol was used to extract RNA from bulk PBMCs, from CD4 and CD8 fractions, and from dextramer-positive and dextramer-negative fractions. TCR cDNA was synthesized by 5'RACE template switching, through which a universal primer site and unique molecular identifiers were introduced. cDNA synthesis was primed from both the TCR alpha and TCR beta constant segments. Libraries were amplified in two PCR steps, with sample barcodes and sequencing adapters added in the second step. Libraries were sequenced on Illumina HiSeq 2500 (2x100 bp) or NovaSeq (2x150 bp). On the study's bioinformatics: MIGEC handled demultiplexing of reads and collapsing into UMI consensus sequences, while MiXCR performed V(D)J alignment. Clonotypes responding to the vaccine were identified with edgeR on replicate PBMC samples, with the criteria of FDR below 0.01 and a log2 fold change above 5 up to day 15. Each bulk clonotype was labeled CD4 or CD8 based on which sequenced repertoire, CD4 or CD8, contained the clonotype at higher abundance. TCRdb trimmed public reads at Q25 via fastp, called clones via MiXCR and kept in-frame beta chains. Duplicate CDR3 protein sequences are folded into a single record with the most common DNA and genes. V and J calls and clone size were set by TCRdb, not the authors. For this sample the table gives about 550,000 distinct CDR3 sequences, of which over 15% were detected only once. The top ten hold approximately 14% of the sample.

The data stem from a study of T cells after yellow fever vaccination (dated by TCRdb to the late 2010s). About the full investigation: Libraries from fractions with low cell numbers were prepared with the SMART-Seq v4 Ultra Low Input RNA kit. Bulk TCR alpha and beta repertoires were sequenced longitudinally to track T-cell clones before and after primary and booster YFV17D yellow fever vaccination. Two healthy male donors, one aged 18 to 30 and one aged 30 to 40 years, made up the cohort. Bulk PBMC replicates and cell subsets were isolated from blood drawn at multiple timepoints before and after both primary and secondary immunization. What the research found in general, with its limitations: Because only a couple of donors were included in the study, the extent to which the findings can be generalized is limited. Computational filtering was needed because FACS-sorted repertoires could contain abundant contaminating clonotypes from the bulk population. After the booster, most of the clones that had expanded following primary vaccination were detected again (roughly 97% of CD4 and roughly 90% of CD8), which suggests that memory was broadly maintained. Compared with the primary T-cell response, the secondary T-cell response was faster but weaker, reaching its peak on day 5 rather than on day 15. A small fraction of clonotypes showed up in both the CD4 and CD8 compartments, probably as a result of convergent recombination.

CDR1 and CDR2, looked up from the germline V gene (reference sequence), are LNHDA and SQIVND. V trim: 6 bases; J trim: 1 base; unmatched bases: 7. The CDR3 spans 15 residues, from the cysteine through the phenylalanine. The only DNA kept is the CDR3, 45 bases in frame from the first base. The V gene is TRBV19 and the J gene is TRBJ2-3, with 7 junctional bases fitting TRBD2. The TCR originated in a man aged 25-45 years who received the YFV17D yellow fever vaccine. This sample comprised PBMCs, obtained 15 days after the yellow fever booster vaccination. The nucleotide sequence reads TGTGCCAGTAGGGACCCGGGACTACGCACAGATACGCAGTATTTT. Its amino acids are CASRDPGLRTDTQYF.